A single sample gave rise to the 32 T cell receptor beta chains below, sequenced in a study of OX40 agonist ivuxolimab in advanced cancers. Sequencing used immunoSEQ multiplex PCR; TCRdb keeps in-frame clones, though not all of them. The sample shows about 53,000 clones, approximately 85% of them seen only once. Material: CD4+ or CD8+ T cells sorted from blood, obtained in a trial of the OX40 agonist ivuxolimab. These receptors came from an adult with an advanced solid tumor such as melanoma, head and neck, liver or kidney cancer.

On this clone: At one boundary the junction diverges from the germline segment, which might be a read error. The same CDR3 can be traced to other DNA sequences in this sample. The V and J genes are TRBV4-1 and TRBJ1-1; D may be TRBD1 (5 bases). Per germline, CDR1 MGHRA and CDR2 YSYEKL. The CDR3 length is 14 residues. This CDR3 reads CASSLWGGNTEAFF. As DNA, the CDR3 is TGTGCCAGCAGCTTGTGGGGGGGGAACACTGAAGCTTTCTTT.

The rearrangement joins TRBV2 to TRBJ2-1; no clear D. The V gene lost 9 bases and the J gene lost 6 bases, with 12 bases spanning the gap. The length of the CDR3 is 12 residues. CDR1 SNHLY and CDR2 FYNNEI come from the germline V gene. The CDR3 DNA follows: TGTGCCAGTTCCGGCCCCCGCAATGAGCAGTTCTTC. This gives the protein CASSGPRNEQFF. The whole variable domain, remainder taken from reference TRBV2 and TRBJ2-1, is EPEVTQTPSHQVTQMGQEVILRCVPISNHLYFYWYRQILGQKVEFLVSFYNNEISEKSEIFDDQFSVERPDGSNFTLKIRSTKLEDSAMYFCASSGPRNEQFFGPGTRLTVL.

The chain combines TRBV5-6 with TRBJ1-2, with D perhaps TRBD1 (5 bases). V lost 2 bases and J lost 6, with 29 bases in between. CDR1 SGHDT and CDR2 YYEEEE come from the germline V gene. This CDR3 region has 19 residues. The CDR3 bases are TGTGCCAGCAGCTTAATCCACCGGGACCCCAATCTTTCCGGAAATGGCTACACCTTC. This encodes CASSLIHRDPNLSGNGYTF.

V and J are TRBV27 and TRBJ1-2, with D possibly TRBD1 on 5 matching bases. This CDR3 spans 13 amino acids. CDR1 and CDR2 from the germline V gene are MNHEY and SMNVEV (reference sequence). Between the trimmed V and J ends, which lost 3 bases and 4 bases, there was a span of 9 bases. This CDR3 is CASSFGAAYGYTF. In DNA, the CDR3 is TGTGCCAGCAGTTTCGGGGCTGCCTATGGCTACACCTTC.

This clone was observed a handful of times. The V call is TRBV14, the J call TRBJ2-7; D tentatively reads TRBD1 or TRBD2 (5 bases each). The CDR3 contains 14 residues. Germline CDR1 and CDR2: SGHDN and FVKESK. V lost 5 bases and J lost 2, with 13 bases in between. The chain's CDR3 is CASSLSGTTYEQYF. The CDR3, as DNA: TGTGCCAGCAGCTTGAGTGGGACCACCTACGAGCAGTACTTC.

The V call is TRBV9, the J call TRBJ2-7; TRBD1 or TRBD2 may be the D gene (5 bases each). V was pared by 4 bases and J by 6 bases, with 17 bases between. This CDR3 has 14 residues. Germline-derived CDR1 and CDR2 are SGDLS and YYNGEE. The CDR3 reads CASSPAGTPSEQYF. The CDR3 DNA is TGTGCCAGCAGCCCCGCCGGGACCCCCTCCGAGCAGTACTTC. The whole variable domain, filled in from reference TRBV9 and TRBJ2-7, reads DSGVTQTPKHLITATGQRVTLRCSPRSGDLSVYWYQQSLDQGLQFLIQYYNGEERAKGNILERFSAQQFPDLHSELNLSSLELGDSALYFCASSPAGTPSEQYFGPGTRLTVT.

The V and J genes are TRBV19 and TRBJ2-4; TRBD2 might be the D (5 bases). Germline V gives CDR1 LNHDA, CDR2 SQIVND (reference sequence). CDR3 size: 13 residues. Trimming left V 3 bases short and J 3 bases short, with 6 bases between. CDR3 residues: CASSMRDKNIQYF. The CDR3 bases are TGTGCCAGTAGTATGAGGGACAAAAACATTCAGTACTTC.

This chain uses TRBV27 with TRBJ2-7; 10 nucleotides line up with TRBD2. V was pared by 5 bases and J by 3 bases, with 4 bases of the junction left unmatched. CDR3 length: 14 residues. Per the germline V gene, CDR1 is MNHEY and CDR2 is SMNVEV (reference sequence). CDR3 in amino acids: CASSQGLASYEQYF. CDR3 nucleotide sequence: TGTGCCAGCAGTCAGGGACTAGCGAGCTACGAGCAGTACTTC.

The gene calls are TRBV27 and TRBJ2-7; 10 nucleotides line up with TRBD2. The germline V gene has CDR1 MNHEY and CDR2 SMNVEV (reference sequence). With V trimmed by 2 bases and J by 1 base, 2 bases remained unmatched. The CDR3 totals 15 residues. The CDR3 sequence: CASSLDSGRSYEQYF. Here the CDR3 DNA reads TGTGCCAGCAGTTTAGATAGCGGGAGGTCCTACGAGCAGTACTTC.

The genes are TRBV5-1 and TRBJ2-1; TRBD1 aligns across 10 bases. CDR3 length: 16 amino acids. The V gene end was trimmed by 4 bases and the J gene end by 4 bases; junction bases not matched to a gene: 8. Per the germline V gene, CDR1 is SGHRS and CDR2 is YFSETQ. CDR3 in amino acids: CASSPPGQGYYNEQFF. As DNA, the CDR3 is TGCGCCAGCAGCCCCCCGGGACAGGGGTATTACAATGAGCAGTTCTTC.

This sequence joins TRBV29-1 and TRBJ1-2; 7 bases match TRBD1. The J segment lost 3 bases and the V segment lost 7 bases, leaving 5 bases of the junction unmatched. The CDR3 contains 12 residues. CDR1 and CDR2 (germline): SQVTM, ANQGSEA. Here the CDR3 DNA reads TGCAGCGATGGGACAGCCGACTATGGCTACACCTTC. As protein: CSDGTADYGYTF.

This sequence joins TRBV5-6 and TRBJ2-5, with unresolved D. The V end lost 1 base, the J end lost 3 bases, and 13 bases lay between the germline ends. This CDR3 is built from 15 residues. CDR1 and CDR2 from the germline V gene are SGHDT and YYEEEE. The CDR3 region is CASSLSQDWEETQYF. The CDR3 bases are TGTGCCAGCAGCTTGAGTCAGGATTGGGAAGAGACCCAGTACTTC.

The chain employs TRBV6-5 and TRBJ2-3; TRBD2 aligns across 9 bases. J lost 4 bases, V lost 2 bases, and 4 bases had no gene match. Germline loops: CDR1 MNHEY, CDR2 SVGAGI. The length of the CDR3 is 15 residues. The chain's CDR3 is CASSYLRGGSDTQYF. The CDR3, as DNA: TGTGCCAGCAGTTACCTGCGGGGGGGTTCAGATACGCAGTATTTT.

The chain couples TRBV4-1 to TRBJ1-1; no clear D gene. V dropped 3 bases and J dropped 3 bases, with 8 bases sitting between them. The V gene's germline CDR1 is MGHRA and CDR2 YSYEKL. The CDR3 runs to 13 residues. The chain's CDR3 is CASSHPPYTEAFF. Written as DNA, the CDR3 is TGCGCCAGCAGCCACCCCCCCTACACTGAAGCTTTCTTT.

Turning to this clone: This specimen includes other DNA sequences encoding the same CDR3. The rearrangement uses TRBV28 and TRBJ2-5, with TRBD1 as a possible D gene (6 bases). This CDR3 region has 15 residues. The germline V gene encodes CDR1 MDHEN and CDR2 SYDVKM. V was clipped by 5 bases and J by 4 bases, with 17 bases between them. The DNA of the CDR3 is TGTGCCAGCAGTCATCGATTTCCAGGGGTAGAGACCCAGTACTTC. It specifies CASSHRFPGVETQYF.

CDR3 DNA sequence: TGTGCCAGCAGTTACGGGGTTCCCTACGAGCAGTACGTC. This gives the protein CASSYGVPYEQYV. The chain is built from TRBV6-6 and TRBJ2-7; D is unresolved. The germline gives CDR1 MNHNY, CDR2 SVGAGI (reference sequence). The CDR3 has 13 residues. Trimming left V 2 bases short and J 2 bases short, with 7 bases between.

This chain connects TRBV27 to TRBJ1-6; TRBD1 might be the D (6 bases). Trimming removed 2 bases from V and 6 bases from J, with 17 bases in between. This CDR3 contains 17 residues. Germline assignment: CDR1 MNHEY and CDR2 SMNVEV (reference sequence). The CDR3 reads CASSLSPQDRFNSPLHF. The CDR3 DNA follows: TGTGCCAGCAGTTTAAGTCCCCAAGACAGGTTTAATTCACCCCTCCACTTT.

V and J are TRBV30 and TRBJ2-7; 8 bases are shared with TRBD1. The CDR3 spans 15 residues. Trimming at V came to 0 bases and at J to 3 bases, leaving 7 bases not matched to a gene. CDR1 is GTSNPN and CDR2 is SVGIG in the germline V gene (reference sequence). The CDR3 reads CAWSVGQGAHYEQYF. CDR3 bases: TGTGCCTGGAGTGTTGGGCAGGGGGCGCACTACGAGCAGTACTTC. The full variable domain, with the rest looked up from reference TRBV30 and TRBJ2-7, is SQTIHQWPATLVQPVGSPLSLECTVEGTSNPNLYWYRQAAGRGLQLLFYSVGIGQISSEVPQNLSASRPQDRQFILSSKKLLLSDSGFYLCAWSVGQGAHYEQYFGPGTRLTVT.

V is TRBV2 and J is TRBJ1-1, with no clear D. The germline V gene encodes CDR1 SNHLY and CDR2 FYNNEI. V lost 10 bases and J lost 7, with 13 bases in between. CDR3 size: 11 residues. The CDR3 is CAIVKEVEAFF. The CDR3, as DNA: TGTGCCATCGTTAAAGAGGTTGAAGCTTTCTTT.

The chain employs TRBV6-6 and TRBJ2-7; possible D gene TRBD1, 5 bases. The length of the CDR3 is 12 residues. Per the germline V gene, CDR1 is MNHNY and CDR2 is SVGAGI (reference sequence). The V end was cut by 8 bases, the J end by 3 bases, with 11 bases between. The CDR3 here is CASSRDFYEQYF. The CDR3 DNA follows: TGTGCCAGCTCCAGGGATTTCTACGAGCAGTACTTC.

This sequence joins TRBV11-2 and TRBJ2-2, with D hard to call. The CDR3 spans 16 residues. Germline CDR1 SGHAT, CDR2 FQNNGV. V was clipped by 2 bases and J by 8 bases, with 18 bases between them. CDR3: CASSLNPGSLSGELFF. In nucleotides, the CDR3 is TGTGCCAGCAGCTTAAATCCCGGCTCCCTTAGTGGGGAGCTGTTTTTT.

This clone has only one observation. The V call is TRBV28, the J call TRBJ1-6; D unclear. CDR3 length: 12 residues. The germline V and J ends were trimmed by 3 bases and 9 bases, with 6 bases remaining between them. CDR1 is MDHEN and CDR2 is SYDVKM in the germline V gene. The CDR3 DNA sequence: TGTGCCAGCAGTTTTCTCTTTTCACCCCTCCACTTT. As protein: CASSFLFSPLHF.

This clone has only a few counts. Written as DNA, the CDR3 is TGTGCCAGCAGCCCCGAGAACAGTTTCTACAATGAGCAGTTCTTC. Protein sequence: CASSPENSFYNEQFF. The rearrangement uses TRBV11-3 and TRBJ2-1; D unclear. The V gene lost 5 bases and the J gene lost 3 bases, with 14 bases spanning the gap. The CDR3 totals 15 residues. The germline gives CDR1 SGHNT, CDR2 YENEEA. Together with reference TRBV11-3 and TRBJ2-1, the CDR3 gives the full variable domain: EAGVVQSPRYKIIEKKQPVAFWCNPISGHNTLYWYLQNLGQGPELLIRYENEEAVDDSQLPKDRFSAERLKGVDSTLKIQPAELGDSAVYLCASSPENSFYNEQFFGPGTRLTVL.

The gene calls are TRBV7-9 and TRBJ2-7; D unclear. V dropped 5 bases and J dropped 2 bases, with 10 bases sitting between them. CDR1 and CDR2 (germline): SEHNR, FQNEAQ (reference sequence). This CDR3 contains 13 residues. The CDR3 region has the DNA TGTGCCAGCAGCGCGCGTACCGCCTACGAGCAGTACTTC. As protein: CASSARTAYEQYF.

The sample holds one count of this clone. The chain employs TRBV2 and TRBJ2-1, with 8 nucleotides matching TRBD2. V lost 2 bases, J lost 0 bases, and 3 bases stayed unmatched. The CDR3 length is 16 residues. Germline V gene data show CDR1 as SNHLY and CDR2 as FYNNEI. The CDR3 sequence is CASSEPGGSSYNEQFF. The CDR3, as DNA: TGTGCCAGCAGTGAACCGGGAGGGAGCTCCTACAATGAGCAGTTCTTC.

This chain joins TRBV30 and TRBJ1-4; TRBD1 agrees at 7 bases. The CDR3 consists of 14 residues. The V segment lost 8 bases and the J segment 7 bases; nucleotides outside the gene matches: 13. Germline-derived CDR1 and CDR2 are GTSNPN and SVGIG (reference sequence). The CDR3: CAQGVRESSEKLFF. DNA for the CDR3: TGTGCCCAGGGGGTGCGGGAAAGCAGTGAAAAACTGTTTTTT.

This chain links TRBV6-1 with TRBJ2-1; D could derive from TRBD1 or TRBD2 (5 bases each). The CDR3 extends over 14 amino acids. V dropped 8 bases and J dropped 4 bases, with 15 bases sitting between them. CDR1 is MNHNS, CDR2 SASEGT, per germline. DNA for the CDR3: TGTGCCAGCGCCCGGACTCACAGGTACAATGAGCAGTTCTTC. Its protein is CASARTHRYNEQFF.

The rearrangement uses TRBV5-4 and TRBJ2-1; TRBD2 aligns across 7 bases. Germline loops: CDR1 SGHNT, CDR2 YYREEE (reference sequence). The CDR3 extends over 13 amino acids. V gave up 2 bases and J gave up 7 bases; unmatched junction bases: 3. This CDR3 is CASSFGGSNEQFF. Written as DNA, the CDR3 is TGTGCCAGCAGCTTCGGCGGGAGTAATGAGCAGTTCTTC.

The CDR3 reads CASRGGIGNEQYF. The DNA for the CDR3 is TGCGCCAGCAGAGGGGGGATAGGGAACGAGCAGTACTTC. The chain combines TRBV5-1 with TRBJ2-7; D is tentatively TRBD1 or TRBD2 (6 bases each). V dropped 5 bases and J dropped 5 bases, with 14 bases sitting between them. The CDR3 has 13 amino acids. The germline gives CDR1 SGHRS, CDR2 YFSETQ.

This chain joins TRBV6-4 and TRBJ1-5, with D possibly TRBD1 on 5 matching bases. Trimming removed 4 bases from V and 1 base from J, with 5 bases in between. Germline loops: CDR1 MRHNA, CDR2 SNTAGT. The CDR3 has 13 residues. The CDR3 DNA follows: TGTGCCAGCAGTGCAGGGAGCAATCAGCCCCAGCATTTT. This sequence encodes CASSAGSNQPQHF.

The CDR3 coding sequence is TGTGCCAGCAGCCCCGCACAGGGGGGGTACTATGGCTACACCTTC. Protein: CASSPAQGGYYGYTF. The chain couples TRBV27 to TRBJ1-2; 8 nucleotides agree with TRBD1. The J segment lost 3 bases and the V segment lost 6 bases, leaving 9 bases of the junction unmatched. There are 15 residues in the CDR3. In germline, CDR1 is MNHEY, CDR2 SMNVEV (reference sequence).

The rearrangement joins TRBV5-1 to TRBJ1-1; D call uncertain. This CDR3 region has 14 residues. V was cut by 1 base and J by 1 base, with 8 bases left in between. The germline V gene has CDR1 SGHRS and CDR2 YFSETQ. CDR3 residues: CASSLYGGNTEAFF. For the CDR3, the DNA is TGCGCCAGCAGCTTGTACGGCGGGAACACTGAAGCTTTCTTT.